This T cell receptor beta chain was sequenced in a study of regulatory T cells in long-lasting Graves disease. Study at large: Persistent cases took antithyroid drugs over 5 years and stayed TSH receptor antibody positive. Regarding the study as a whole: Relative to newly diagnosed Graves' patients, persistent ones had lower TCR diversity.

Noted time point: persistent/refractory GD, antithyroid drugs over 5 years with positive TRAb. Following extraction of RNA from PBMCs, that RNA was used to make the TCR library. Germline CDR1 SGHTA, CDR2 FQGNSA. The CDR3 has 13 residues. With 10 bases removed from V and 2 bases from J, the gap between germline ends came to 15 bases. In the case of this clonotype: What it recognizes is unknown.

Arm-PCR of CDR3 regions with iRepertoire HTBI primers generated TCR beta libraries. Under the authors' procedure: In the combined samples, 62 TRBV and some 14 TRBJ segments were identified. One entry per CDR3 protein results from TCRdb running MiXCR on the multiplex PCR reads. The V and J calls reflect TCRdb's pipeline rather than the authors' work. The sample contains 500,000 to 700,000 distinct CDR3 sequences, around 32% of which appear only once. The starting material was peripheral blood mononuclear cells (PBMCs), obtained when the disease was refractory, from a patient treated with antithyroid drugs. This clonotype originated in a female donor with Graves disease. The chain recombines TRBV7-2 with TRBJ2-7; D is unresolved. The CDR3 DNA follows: TGTGCCACCACACCGGGTCATACCTACGAGCAGTACTTC. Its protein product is CATTPGHTYEQYF.